The clone carrying this T cell receptor (beta chain) was seen repeatedly, ten times or more. RNA transcripts provided the source from which TCR beta CDR3 regions were amplified. The TCR CDR3 was amplified in a first-round RT-PCR using the HTBI primer set. TCRdb reprocessed the multiplex PCR reads with MiXCR, giving one entry per CDR3 protein. The sample holds around 300,000 distinct CDR3 sequences; roughly 14% are singletons and the top ten take approximately 7.8%. The data originate from a study of T cells in Graves' hyperthyroidism and ophthalmopathy. The sample was blood. This receptor was identified in a woman aged 30 to 39 with Graves' hyperthyroidism that later progressed to Graves' ophthalmopathy.

CDR3 loop: CSARGEMTGRYNEQFF. DNA of the CDR3: TGCAGTGCTAGAGGGGAAATGACAGGGCGGTACAATGAGCAGTTCTTC. The gene calls are TRBV20-1 and TRBJ2-1; 7 bases align to TRBD1. The trim removed 1 base at V and 4 bases at J, leaving 10 bases unmatched. This CDR3 is 16 amino acids long. The germline V gene has CDR1 DFQATT and CDR2 SNEGSKA (reference sequence).